The 22 T cell receptor beta chains reported below all come from one sample, sequenced in a study of lymphopenia after photon versus proton radiotherapy. Repertoires were generated with immunoSEQ multiplex PCR, while TCRdb's copy carries only in-frame clones and drops some. The sample holds some 70,000 clones, around 86% seen once. The material sequenced was peripheral blood, taken from a patient treated with proton-based radiotherapy. The receptor source for this set is a man at least 80 years old with esophageal cancer.

V and J are TRBV20-1 and TRBJ2-7, with D hard to call. This CDR3 region has 11 residues. The V end was cut by 3 bases, the J end by 4 bases, with 7 bases between. Germline values: CDR1 DFQATT, CDR2 SNEGSKA (reference sequence). CDR3 DNA: TGCAGTGCTAGTTCCCAGTACGAGCAGTACTTC. Protein: CSASSQYEQYF.

V usage is TRBV15 and J usage is TRBJ2-3; 7 positions match TRBD1. This CDR3 contains 14 residues. J was trimmed by 7 bases and V by 5 bases; bases with no gene match: 9. Germline lookup yields CDR1 LNHNV and CDR2 YYDKDF (reference sequence). Here the CDR3 DNA reads TGTGCCACCAGCGGAACAGGGGCTCTACATACGCAGTATTTT. Encoded protein: CATSGTGALHTQYF.

The sample holds one count of this clone. This chain links TRBV4-2 with TRBJ2-5; 7 bases map to TRBD2. CDR3 size: 18 residues. Germline CDR1 and CDR2: LGHNA and YNFKEQ. Germline trimming cut 0 bases from V and 1 base from J; bases unmatched to any gene: 11. In nucleotides, the CDR3 is TGTGCCAGCAGCCAAGATGGCTTCGCTAGCGGCTTCCAAGAGACCCAGTACTTC. Translating gives CASSQDGFASGFQETQYF.

This clone occurred a few times. The V and J genes are TRBV7-3 and TRBJ1-1, with D uncertain. With 1 base removed from V and 0 bases from J, the gap between germline ends came to 3 bases. The CDR3 covers 13 residues. Germline CDR1 SGHTA, CDR2 FQGTGA. CDR3 protein: CASSLSMNTEAFF. The CDR3 DNA is TGTGCCAGCAGCTTAAGTATGAACACTGAAGCTTTCTTT.

The chain combines TRBV19 with TRBJ2-3, with 12 bases that match TRBD1. The CDR3 extends over 16 amino acids. CDR1 LNHDA and CDR2 SQIVND come from the germline V gene (reference sequence). V gave up 6 bases and J gave up 4 bases; unmatched junction bases: 8. The CDR3: CASRQWDRGHADTQYF. The CDR3 nucleotides are TGTGCCAGTAGGCAATGGGACAGGGGGCACGCAGATACGCAGTATTTT. Supplemented by reference TRBV19 and TRBJ2-3, the full variable domain reads DGGITQSPKYLFRKEGQNVTLSCEQNLNHDAMYWYRQDPGQGLRLIYYSQIVNDFQKGDIAEGYSVSREKKESFPLTVTSAQKNPTAFYLCASRQWDRGHADTQYFGPGTRLTVL.

This rearrangement joins TRBV5-6 to TRBJ1-2, with D possibly being TRBD1 (6 bases). CDR1 and CDR2 from the germline V gene are SGHDT and YYEEEE. V lost 0 bases, J lost 0 bases, and 9 bases lay in between. CDR3 length: 15 residues. The CDR3 DNA reads TGTGCCAGCAGCTTGGCCGGGACACCTAACTATGGCTACACCTTC. Amino acid sequence: CASSLAGTPNYGYTF.

The chain links TRBV5-4 to TRBJ2-7; 7 nucleotides match TRBD2. Unmatched junction bases numbered 9, after V lost 9 bases and J lost 0 bases. Germline V gene sequence: CDR1 SGHNT, CDR2 YYREEE (reference sequence). CDR3 length: 14 residues. The CDR3 protein is CATQTSESSYEQYF. The CDR3 DNA follows: TGTGCCACACAAACTAGCGAGAGCTCCTACGAGCAGTACTTC.

The chain joins TRBV6-5 to TRBJ1-1; D uncertain. Trimming stripped 0 bases from V and 2 bases from J, with 10 bases between. This CDR3 has 15 amino acids. In germline, CDR1 is MNHEY, CDR2 SVGAGI. The CDR3 region is CASSYSTRSNTEAFF. In nucleotides, the CDR3 is TGTGCCAGCAGTTACTCGACAAGATCCAACACTGAAGCTTTCTTT.

The chain is built from TRBV6-1 and TRBJ1-5, with D perhaps matching TRBD1 (6 bases). This CDR3 has 15 residues. Trimming left V 0 bases short and J 7 bases short, with 13 bases between. Germline V gene sequence: CDR1 MNHNS, CDR2 SASEGT. This chain's CDR3 is CASSEAAPGAQPQHF. Here the CDR3 DNA reads TGTGCCAGCAGTGAAGCGGCGCCAGGGGCCCAGCCCCAGCATTTT.

The chain uses TRBV6-4 and TRBJ2-1; 9 bases align to TRBD2. The junction had 9 bases not matched to a gene; V was cut back by 6 bases and J by 9 bases. The germline V gene encodes CDR1 MRHNA and CDR2 SNTAGT. The CDR3 is made up of 14 amino acids. The CDR3 protein is CASRVTSGYGEQFF. In DNA, the CDR3 is TGTGCCAGCAGAGTCACTAGCGGGTACGGTGAGCAGTTCTTC.

The V and J genes are TRBV5-1 and TRBJ2-1; TRBD1 matches 7 bases. The germline gives CDR1 SGHRS, CDR2 YFSETQ. CDR3 length: 14 amino acids. Germline trimming cut 4 bases from V and 7 bases from J; bases unmatched to any gene: 8. The CDR3 coding sequence is TGCGCCAGCAGCGACCCGGGACAGTGGAATGAGCAGTTCTTC. Protein sequence: CASSDPGQWNEQFF.

The V call is TRBV2, the J call TRBJ1-2; D unresolved. The V gene lost 8 bases and the J gene lost 8 bases, with 12 bases spanning the gap. Germline CDR1 reads SNHLY; CDR2 reads FYNNEI. The CDR3 spans 11 residues. The CDR3 bases are TGTGCCAGCGGCTACTCTGGCGGCTACACCTTC. Amino acid sequence: CASGYSGGYTF.

The genes are TRBV19 and TRBJ1-2; D perhaps matches TRBD1 (5 bases). V dropped 5 bases and J dropped 4 bases, with 11 bases sitting between them. CDR3 size: 13 residues. Germline values: CDR1 LNHDA, CDR2 SQIVND (reference sequence). The CDR3 sequence is CASSPGTPYGYTF. CDR3 sequence (DNA): TGTGCCAGTAGTCCCGGGACTCCCTATGGCTACACCTTC. The full variable domain, in which reference TRBV19 and TRBJ1-2 provide the parts outside the CDR3, is DGGITQSPKYLFRKEGQNVTLSCEQNLNHDAMYWYRQDPGQGLRLIYYSQIVNDFQKGDIAEGYSVSREKKESFPLTVTSAQKNPTAFYLCASSPGTPYGYTFGSGTRLTVV.

The rearrangement uses TRBV7-2 and TRBJ1-2, with D perhaps matching TRBD1 (5 bases). CDR3 length: 14 amino acids. With 4 bases removed from V and 4 bases from J, the gap between germline ends came to 13 bases. CDR1 is SGHTA, CDR2 FQGNSA, per germline. CDR3 protein: CASSSGPLIYGYTF. In DNA form, the CDR3 reads TGTGCCAGCAGCTCGGGACCGTTGATCTATGGCTACACCTTC. Full variable domain (outside the CDR3, taken from reference TRBV7-2 and TRBJ1-2): GAGVSQSPSNKVTEKGKDVELRCDPISGHTALYWYRQSLGQGLEFLIYFQGNSAPDKSGLPSDRFSAERTGGSVSTLTIQRTQQEDSAVYLCASSSGPLIYGYTFGSGTRLTVV.

The chain carries TRBV18 and TRBJ1-2, with 8 bases that match TRBD1. The germline V gene encodes CDR1 KGHSH and CDR2 LQKENI. The trim removed 3 bases at V and 2 bases at J, leaving 14 bases unmatched. The CDR3 sequence is 18 residues long. This CDR3 reads CASSPTGAPSAANYGYTF. For the CDR3, the DNA is TGTGCCAGCTCACCGACAGGGGCCCCCTCGGCAGCAAACTATGGCTACACCTTC.

In this sample, this clone turned up once. V gene TRBV27 combines with J gene TRBJ1-1; D is undetermined. The CDR3 has 16 residues. Trimming stripped 5 bases from V and 4 bases from J, with 20 bases between. Germline V gene data show CDR1 as MNHEY and CDR2 as SMNVEV (reference sequence). The CDR3 DNA is TGTGCCAGCAGTCCGATGCCGGGCCGTGGGCGCACTGAAGCTTTCTTT. Encoded protein: CASSPMPGRGRTEAFF.

The chain has TRBV2 and TRBJ1-2, with no clear D. CDR1 and CDR2 (germline): SNHLY, FYNNEI. V was pared by 4 bases and J by 4 bases, with 7 bases between. The CDR3 is 12 residues long. CDR3: CASSAWTYGYTF. The CDR3 DNA is TGTGCCAGCAGTGCGTGGACCTATGGCTACACCTTC.

The chain links TRBV6-6 to TRBJ1-2; 8 bases agree with TRBD1. V trimming: 7 bases; J trimming: 7 bases; junction bases outside the gene matches: 11. This CDR3 is 14 amino acids long. Germline CDR1 is MNHNY and CDR2 is SVGAGI (reference sequence). CDR3 DNA: TGTGCCAGCACCTTACCGAGGACAGGGTTTGGCTACACCTTC. It is translated as CASTLPRTGFGYTF.

The chain recombines TRBV2 with TRBJ1-5; tentative D call: TRBD1 (6 bases). The V and J ends lost 7 bases and 5 bases respectively, with 18 bases between them. Germline values: CDR1 SNHLY, CDR2 FYNNEI. This CDR3 contains 15 residues. The CDR3 region is CASTREGGADQPQHF. DNA for the CDR3: TGTGCCAGCACTAGAGAGGGGGGGGCGGATCAGCCCCAGCATTTT.

This rearrangement joins TRBV5-5 to TRBJ1-2; D may be TRBD1 (6 bases). V lost 3 bases and J 2 bases, leaving 17 bases between the germline ends. From germline, CDR1 is SGHKS and CDR2 YYEKEE (reference sequence). The CDR3 is 16 amino acids. The DNA of the CDR3 is TGTGCCAGCAGCTCCCGACAGGCTGGTGTAAACTATGGCTACACCTTC. The encoded protein is CASSSRQAGVNYGYTF. Complete variable domain (other parts from reference TRBV5-5 and TRBJ1-2): DAGVTQSPTHLIKTRGQQVTLRCSPISGHKSVSWYQQVLGQGPQFIFQYYEKEERGRGNFPDRFSARQFPNYSSELNVNALLLGDSALYLCASSSRQAGVNYGYTFGSGTRLTVV.

The chain links TRBV2 to TRBJ1-5; TRBD1 matches at 7 bases. Trimming removed 5 bases from V and 3 bases from J; junction bases left unmatched: 16. The CDR3 is made up of 18 amino acids. Per the germline V gene, CDR1 is SNHLY and CDR2 is FYNNEI. The CDR3 nucleotides are TGTGCCAGCAGTTATGGGACAGACCCTGTAGAAAACAATCAGCCCCAGCATTTT. Amino acids: CASSYGTDPVENNQPQHF.

The chain recombines TRBV7-9 with TRBJ2-5; possible D gene TRBD1, 6 bases. The V end lost 2 bases, the J end lost 3 bases, and 7 bases lay between the germline ends. The CDR3 contains 13 residues. CDR1 SEHNR and CDR2 FQNEAQ come from the germline V gene (reference sequence). Here the CDR3 DNA reads TGTGCCAGCAGCTTAAACAGGGAAGAGACCCAGTACTTC. Translated: CASSLNREETQYF.